Each of the 18 T cell receptor beta chains below was sequenced from the same sample in a study of molecular identifiers for immune sequencing clone quantification. TCRdb fed the PCR reads into MiXCR, producing one record per CDR3 protein. The table includes around 320,000 distinct CDR3 sequences, about 23% detected once. Sequencing was performed on naive CD8+ T cells from blood, with Jurkat cell RNA spiked in. Subset given: FACS-sorted CD8+CD4-CCR7+CD45RA+ naive T cells. The source is a human donor in good health. Some libraries in this study had Jurkat cell RNA spiked in.

The chain combines TRBV5-6 with TRBJ2-7; D is uncertain. The V end lost 1 base, the J end lost 6 bases, and 14 bases lay between the germline ends. The CDR3 spans 14 residues. Germline V gene sequence: CDR1 SGHDT, CDR2 YYEEEE. DNA for the CDR3: TGTGCCAGCAGCTTGAGTCGAGTAGTGGGCGAGCAGTACTTC. This codes for CASSLSRVVGEQYF. Combining the CDR3 with reference TRBV5-6 and TRBJ2-7 gives the whole variable domain DAGVTQSPTHLIKTRGQQVTLRCSPKSGHDTVSWYQQALGQGPQFIFQYYEEEERQRGNFPDRFSGHQFPNYSSELNVNALLLGDSALYLCASSLSRVVGEQYFGPGTRLTVT.

The genes are TRBV19 and TRBJ2-2; the D is unclear. Germline-derived CDR1 and CDR2 are LNHDA and SQIVND (reference sequence). This CDR3 comprises 16 residues. Deletions cut 2 bases from V and 1 base from J, with 11 bases between. The CDR3 bases are TGTGCCAGTAGTATAATGGGCAGGTTGAACACCGGGGAGCTGTTTTTT. It yields the protein CASSIMGRLNTGELFF.

This chain uses TRBV6-2 or TRBV6-3 with TRBJ2-5; a possible D gene is TRBD2 (5 bases). The CDR3 length is 16 residues. CDR1 is MNHEY and CDR2 is SVGEGT in the germline V gene. Deletions cut 5 bases from V and 4 bases from J, with 20 bases between. The CDR3 DNA reads as TGTGCCAGCAGTGGGATCGGACGGAACGCGGGAGAGACCCAGTACTTC. Its protein product is CASSGIGRNAGETQYF.

This clonotype was seen once. This may stem from a read error, because a much larger clone lies one nucleotide away. This sequence joins TRBV6-6 and TRBJ2-5; D is uncertain. The germline V gene encodes CDR1 MNHNY and CDR2 SVGAGI (reference sequence). Trimming stripped 11 bases from V and 5 bases from J, with 15 bases between. This CDR3 region has 12 residues. The CDR3, as DNA: TGTGCCGGCACCTATAGTCGGGAGACCCAGTACTTC. Translating it yields CAGTYSRETQYF.

Note on this clonotype: A much larger clone is a single base away; this may be a read error. CDR3 in DNA: TGTGCCAGCAGCGTAGGCCCGAGTTATGCCAAAAACATTCAGTACTTC. It codes for CASSVGPSYAKNIQYF. The V call is TRBV9, the J call TRBJ2-4; the D is unclear. The CDR3 is made up of 16 amino acids. With 0 bases removed from V and 1 base from J, the gap between germline ends came to 11 bases. Germline loops: CDR1 SGDLS, CDR2 YYNGEE.

This clonotype was detected only once. A much larger clone is a single base away; this may be a read error. The V call is TRBV5-1, the J call TRBJ1-1; D not certain. There are 14 residues in the CDR3. Germline CDR1 is SGHRS and CDR2 is YFSETQ. Here the CDR3 DNA reads TGCGCCGGCAGCTTCGGCCCGCAGAACACTGAAGCTTTCTTT. This sequence encodes CAGSFGPQNTEAFF. The full variable domain, completed using reference TRBV5-1 and TRBJ1-1, is KAGVTQTPRYLIKTRGQQVTLSCSPISGHRSVSWYQQTPGQGLQFLFEYFSETQRNKGNFPGRFSGRQFSNSRSEMNVSTLELGDSALYLCAGSFGPQNTEAFFGQGTRLTVV.

Points on this clonotype: One junction end disagrees with the germline gene, perhaps due to a read error. The chain joins TRBV20-1 to TRBJ2-7; 11 bases are shared with TRBD2. The length of the CDR3 is 15 residues. From germline, CDR1 is DFQATT and CDR2 SNEGSKA (reference sequence). CDR3 sequence reads: CSANPGLAVTYEQHF. CDR3 nucleotides: TGCAGTGCGAACCCGGGACTAGCGGTTACCTACGAGCAGCACTTC.

Ten or more counts support this clonotype. The chain joins TRBV20-1 to TRBJ2-7; D unresolved. From germline, CDR1 is DFQATT and CDR2 SNEGSKA (reference sequence). V was clipped by 3 bases and J by 0 bases, with 9 bases between them. CDR3 length: 13 amino acids. The CDR3 sequence is CSARQEDSYEQYF. DNA of the CDR3: TGCAGTGCTAGGCAGGAAGACTCCTACGAGCAGTACTTC.

This clonotype was seen at least ten times. V gene TRBV5-6 combines with J gene TRBJ2-2; 9 nucleotides line up with TRBD1. The J segment lost 0 bases and the V segment lost 5 bases, leaving 5 bases of the junction unmatched. This CDR3 has 16 residues. Germline CDR1 and CDR2: SGHDT and YYEEEE. Here the CDR3 DNA reads TGTGCCAGCAGTTACCGGGACAGGGCGAACACCGGGGAGCTGTTTTTT. As protein: CASSYRDRANTGELFF.

There are a few counts of this clonotype. This chain links TRBV7-9 with TRBJ2-5, with 7 bases lining up with TRBD1. The CDR3 runs 14 residues. Trimming removed 0 bases from V and 4 bases from J; junction bases left unmatched: 2. CDR1 SEHNR and CDR2 FQNEAQ come from the germline V gene (reference sequence). CDR3 bases: TGTGCCAGCAGCTTAGCGGCAGGGGGAGAGACCCAGTACTTC. Amino acid sequence: CASSLAAGGETQYF.

The chain recombines TRBV6-6 with TRBJ1-1; perhaps TRBD1 as D (6 bases). CDR3 length: 13 residues. CDR1 is MNHNY, CDR2 SVGAGI, per germline (reference sequence). Here the CDR3 reads CTCCGTSGTEAFF. Here the CDR3 DNA reads TGTACCTGCTGCGGGACAAGCGGCACTGAAGCTTTCTTT.

This clonotype was detected many times. The CDR3 protein is CASSQSGGGAEAFF. DNA of the CDR3: TGTGCCAGCAGCCAATCCGGGGGGGGCGCTGAAGCTTTCTTT. The chain employs TRBV14 and TRBJ1-1; a weak D match, TRBD1 (6 bases). Deletions cut 2 bases from V and 6 bases from J, with 13 bases between. Per germline, CDR1 SGHDN and CDR2 FVKESK. The CDR3 has 14 residues.

This clonotype was observed at least ten times. This sequence joins TRBV15 and TRBJ1-3; D not resolved. This CDR3 comprises 12 residues. CDR1 is LNHNV and CDR2 is YYDKDF in the germline V gene (reference sequence). V lost 6 bases and J lost 0, with 3 bases in between. CDR3 coding DNA: TGTGCCACCAGTTTCTCTGGAAACACCATATATTTT. Protein product: CATSFSGNTIYF.

In the case of this clonotype: A read error may be the cause here, since a much bigger clone is one base away. The V and J genes are TRBV7-9 and TRBJ2-5; D is uncertain. Germline CDR1 reads SEHNR; CDR2 reads FQNEAQ (reference sequence). The CDR3 loop spans 11 amino acids. The V end lost 7 bases, the J end lost 4 bases, and 7 bases lay between the germline ends. The CDR3 coding sequence is TGTGCCAGCAACGATGGAGAGACCCAGTACTTC. Protein: CASNDGETQYF.

In its sample, this clonotype was seen a few times. The V call is TRBV2, the J call TRBJ2-7; TRBD2 matches at 8 bases. CDR1 is SNHLY, CDR2 FYNNEI, per germline. Trimming at V came to 0 bases and at J to 6 bases, leaving 10 bases not matched to a gene. This CDR3 has 16 residues. In nucleotides, the CDR3 is TGTGCCAGCAGTGAAGCGTCGGGAGGGCCTTGGGTCGAGCAGTACTTC. Translated, it gives CASSEASGGPWVEQYF. The full variable domain, with the rest looked up from reference TRBV2 and TRBJ2-7, is EPEVTQTPSHQVTQMGQEVILRCVPISNHLYFYWYRQILGQKVEFLVSFYNNEISEKSEIFDDQFSVERPDGSNFTLKIRSTKLEDSAMYFCASSEASGGPWVEQYFGPGTRLTVT.

Ten or more counts support this clonotype. The chain couples TRBV12-3 or TRBV12-4 to TRBJ2-5, with 7 bases aligning to TRBD1. The CDR3 is 13 amino acids. V shed 6 bases and J 4 bases; nucleotides not matched to a gene: 5. CDR3 nucleotides: TGTGCCAGCAGCCCCGGGACAGCAGAGACCCAGTACTTC. This sequence encodes CASSPGTAETQYF.

In this sample, this clonotype turned up many times. One end of the junction is discordant with germline, which a read error may explain. The chain joins TRBV5-1 to TRBJ2-7; D perhaps matches TRBD1 (6 bases). From germline, CDR1 is SGHRS and CDR2 YFSETQ. The CDR3 loop spans 13 amino acids. CDR3 sequence: CASSPDSSYEQYF. In DNA, the CDR3 is TGTGCCAGCAGCCCGGACAGTTCCTACGAGCAGTACTTC.

The sample holds many counts of this clonotype. The chain combines TRBV4-1 with TRBJ1-3; D unresolved. Per germline, CDR1 MGHRA and CDR2 YSYEKL. Trimming took off 0 bases at V and 7 bases at J, with 13 bases between the two ends. The CDR3 is 15 residues long. CDR3 loop: CASSQETTFTNTIYF. The CDR3, as DNA: TGCGCCAGCAGCCAAGAAACCACGTTCACTAACACCATATATTTT.